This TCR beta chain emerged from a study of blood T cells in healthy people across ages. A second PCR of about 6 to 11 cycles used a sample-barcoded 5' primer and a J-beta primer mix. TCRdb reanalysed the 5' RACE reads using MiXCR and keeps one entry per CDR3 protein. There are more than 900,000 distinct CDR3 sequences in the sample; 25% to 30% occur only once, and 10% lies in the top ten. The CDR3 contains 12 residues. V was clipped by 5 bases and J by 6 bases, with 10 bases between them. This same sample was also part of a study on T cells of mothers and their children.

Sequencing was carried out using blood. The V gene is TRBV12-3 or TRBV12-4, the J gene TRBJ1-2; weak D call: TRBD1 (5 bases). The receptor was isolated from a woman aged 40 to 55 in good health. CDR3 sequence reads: CASSTRQNGYTF. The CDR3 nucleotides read TGTGCCAGCAGTACCCGACAGAATGGCTACACCTTC.